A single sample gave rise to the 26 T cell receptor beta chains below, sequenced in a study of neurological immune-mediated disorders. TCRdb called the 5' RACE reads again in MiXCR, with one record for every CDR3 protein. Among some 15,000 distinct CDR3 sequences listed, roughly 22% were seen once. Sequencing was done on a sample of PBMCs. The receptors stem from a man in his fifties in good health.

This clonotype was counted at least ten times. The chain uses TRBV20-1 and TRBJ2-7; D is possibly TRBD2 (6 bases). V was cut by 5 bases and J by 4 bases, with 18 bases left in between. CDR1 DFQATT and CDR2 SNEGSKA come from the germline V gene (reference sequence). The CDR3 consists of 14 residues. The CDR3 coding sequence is TGCAGTGCTCCCGGGGCGGGACGGTTATACGAGCAGTACTTC. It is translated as CSAPGAGRLYEQYF.

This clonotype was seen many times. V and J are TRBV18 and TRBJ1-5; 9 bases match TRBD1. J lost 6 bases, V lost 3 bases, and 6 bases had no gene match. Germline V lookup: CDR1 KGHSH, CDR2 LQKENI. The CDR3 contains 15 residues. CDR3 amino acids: CASSPPGTGRQPQHF. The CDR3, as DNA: TGTGCCAGCTCACCGCCCGGGACAGGGCGTCAGCCCCAGCATTTT.

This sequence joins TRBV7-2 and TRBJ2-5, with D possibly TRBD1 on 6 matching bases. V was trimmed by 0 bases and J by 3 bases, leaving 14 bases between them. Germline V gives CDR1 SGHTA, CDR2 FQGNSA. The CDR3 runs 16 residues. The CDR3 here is CASSLAGGMLKETQYF. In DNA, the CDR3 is TGTGCCAGCAGCTTAGCTGGGGGCATGTTAAAAGAGACCCAGTACTTC.

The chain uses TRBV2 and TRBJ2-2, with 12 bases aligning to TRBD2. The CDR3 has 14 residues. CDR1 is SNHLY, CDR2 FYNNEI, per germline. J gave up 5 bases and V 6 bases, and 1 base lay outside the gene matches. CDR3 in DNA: TGTGCCAGCAGGGGGACTAGCGGGACCGGGGAGCTGTTTTTT. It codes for CASRGTSGTGELFF.

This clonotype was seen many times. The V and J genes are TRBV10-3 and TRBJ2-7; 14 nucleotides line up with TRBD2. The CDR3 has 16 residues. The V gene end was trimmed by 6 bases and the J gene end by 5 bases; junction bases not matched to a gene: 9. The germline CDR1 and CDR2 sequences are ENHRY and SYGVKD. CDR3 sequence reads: CAISGTSGSASNEQYF. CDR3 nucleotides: TGTGCCATCAGCGGGACTAGCGGGAGTGCTAGTAACGAGCAGTACTTC.

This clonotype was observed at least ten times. CDR3 sequence (DNA): TGTGCCAGCAGTAGGACGTCTGACCCCACAGATACGCAGTATTTT. It yields the protein CASSRTSDPTDTQYF. The chain is built from TRBV6-2 or TRBV6-3 and TRBJ2-3; no clear D gene. V gave up 5 bases and J gave up 2 bases, with 14 bases separating them. The V gene's germline CDR1 is MNHEY and CDR2 SVGEGT. The CDR3 runs to 15 residues.

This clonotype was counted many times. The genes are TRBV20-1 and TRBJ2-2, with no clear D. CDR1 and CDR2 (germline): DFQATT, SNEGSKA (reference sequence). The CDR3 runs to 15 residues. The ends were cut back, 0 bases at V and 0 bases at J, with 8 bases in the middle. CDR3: CSARDGGANTGELFF. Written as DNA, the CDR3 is TGCAGTGCTAGAGATGGCGGCGCGAACACCGGGGAGCTGTTTTTT.

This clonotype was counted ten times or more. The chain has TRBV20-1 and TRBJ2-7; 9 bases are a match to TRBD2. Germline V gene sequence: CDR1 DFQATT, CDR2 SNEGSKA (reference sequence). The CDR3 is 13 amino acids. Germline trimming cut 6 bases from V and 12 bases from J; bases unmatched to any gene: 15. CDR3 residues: CSARLAGGSNGYF. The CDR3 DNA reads TGCAGTGCCCGGCTTGCGGGAGGGTCCAACGGGTACTTC.

CDR3 coding DNA: TGTGCCAGCTCACCTCAAGGCCACCCCACAGATACGCAGTATTTT. Translating it yields CASSPQGHPTDTQYF. The chain carries TRBV18 and TRBJ2-3; no reliable D call. Germline V CDR1 and CDR2: KGHSH, LQKENI. This CDR3 is 15 amino acids long. Trimming took off 3 bases at V and 2 bases at J, with 12 bases between the two ends.

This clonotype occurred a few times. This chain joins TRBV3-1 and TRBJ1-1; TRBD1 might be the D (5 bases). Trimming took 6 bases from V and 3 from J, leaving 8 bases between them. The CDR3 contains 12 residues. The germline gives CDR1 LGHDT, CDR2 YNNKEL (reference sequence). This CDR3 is CASRGGDTEAFF. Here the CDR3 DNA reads TGTGCCAGCAGGGGGGGGGACACTGAAGCTTTCTTT.

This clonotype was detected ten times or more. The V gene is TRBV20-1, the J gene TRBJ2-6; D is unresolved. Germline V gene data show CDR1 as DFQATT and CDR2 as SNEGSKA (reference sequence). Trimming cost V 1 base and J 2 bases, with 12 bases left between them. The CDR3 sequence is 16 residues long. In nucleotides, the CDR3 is TGCAGTGCTAGAGCTGCAGTAGGGACTGGGGCCAACGTCCTGACTTTC. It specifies CSARAAVGTGANVLTF.

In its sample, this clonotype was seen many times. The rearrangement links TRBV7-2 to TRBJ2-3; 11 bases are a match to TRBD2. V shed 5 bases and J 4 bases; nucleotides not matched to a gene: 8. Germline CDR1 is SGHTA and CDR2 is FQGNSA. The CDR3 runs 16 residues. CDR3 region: CASSEIAGGTADTQYF. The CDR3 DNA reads TGTGCCAGCAGCGAAATAGCGGGAGGGACCGCAGATACGCAGTATTTT.

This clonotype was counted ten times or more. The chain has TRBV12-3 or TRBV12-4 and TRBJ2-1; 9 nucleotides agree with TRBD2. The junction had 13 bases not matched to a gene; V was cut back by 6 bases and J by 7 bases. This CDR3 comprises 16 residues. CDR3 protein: CASSLRGSGSKNEQFF. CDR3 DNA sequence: TGTGCCAGCAGCCTCCGAGGTAGCGGGAGTAAGAATGAGCAGTTCTTC.

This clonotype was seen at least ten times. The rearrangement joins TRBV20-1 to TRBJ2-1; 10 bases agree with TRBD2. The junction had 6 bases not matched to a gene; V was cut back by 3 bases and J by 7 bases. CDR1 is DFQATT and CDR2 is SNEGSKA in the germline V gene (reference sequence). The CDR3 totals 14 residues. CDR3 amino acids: CSASRLAGANEQFF. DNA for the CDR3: TGCAGTGCTAGCCGACTAGCGGGCGCTAATGAGCAGTTCTTC.

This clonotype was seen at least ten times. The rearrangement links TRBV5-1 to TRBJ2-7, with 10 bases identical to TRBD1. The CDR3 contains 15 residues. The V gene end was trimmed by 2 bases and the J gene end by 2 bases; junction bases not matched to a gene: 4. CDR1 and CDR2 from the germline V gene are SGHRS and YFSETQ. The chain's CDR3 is CASSFHGQGAYEQYF. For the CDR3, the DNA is TGCGCCAGCAGCTTCCACGGACAGGGGGCCTACGAGCAGTACTTC.

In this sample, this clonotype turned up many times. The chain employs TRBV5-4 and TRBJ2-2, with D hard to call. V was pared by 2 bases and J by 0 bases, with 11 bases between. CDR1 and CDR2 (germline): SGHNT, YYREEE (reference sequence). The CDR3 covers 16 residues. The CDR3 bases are TGTGCCAGCAGCTTATTCGTGCTATCGAACACCGGGGAGCTGTTTTTT. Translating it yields CASSLFVLSNTGELFF.

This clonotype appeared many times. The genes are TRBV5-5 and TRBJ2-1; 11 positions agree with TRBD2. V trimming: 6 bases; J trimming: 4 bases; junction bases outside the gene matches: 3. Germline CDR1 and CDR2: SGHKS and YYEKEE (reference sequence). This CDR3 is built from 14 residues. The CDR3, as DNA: TGTGCCAGCACCCGGACTAGCGGGTACAATGAGCAGTTCTTC. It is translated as CASTRTSGYNEQFF.

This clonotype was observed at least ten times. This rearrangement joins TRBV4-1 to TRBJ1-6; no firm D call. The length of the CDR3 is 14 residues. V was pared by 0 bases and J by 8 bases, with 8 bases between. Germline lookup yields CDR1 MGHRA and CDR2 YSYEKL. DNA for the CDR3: TGCGCCAGCAGCCAAGATCCGGTCGATTCACCCCTCCACTTT. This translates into CASSQDPVDSPLHF.

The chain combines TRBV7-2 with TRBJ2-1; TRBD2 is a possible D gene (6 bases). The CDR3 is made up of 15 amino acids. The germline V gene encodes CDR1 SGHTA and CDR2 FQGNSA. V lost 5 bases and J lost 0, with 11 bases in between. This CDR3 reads CASSRGAISYNEQFF. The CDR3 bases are TGTGCCAGCAGCCGCGGGGCCATCTCCTACAATGAGCAGTTCTTC.

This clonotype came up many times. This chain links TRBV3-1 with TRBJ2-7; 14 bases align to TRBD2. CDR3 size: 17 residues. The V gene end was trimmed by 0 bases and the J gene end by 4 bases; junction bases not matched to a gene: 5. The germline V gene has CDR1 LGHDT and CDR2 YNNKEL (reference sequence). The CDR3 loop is CASSQELTSGRGYEQYF. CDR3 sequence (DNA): TGTGCCAGCAGCCAAGAACTGACTAGCGGGAGGGGTTACGAGCAGTACTTC.

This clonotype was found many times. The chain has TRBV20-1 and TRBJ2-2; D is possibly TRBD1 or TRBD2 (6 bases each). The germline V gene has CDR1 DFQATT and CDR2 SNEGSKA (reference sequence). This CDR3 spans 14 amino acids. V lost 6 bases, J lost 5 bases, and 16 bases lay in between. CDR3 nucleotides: TGCAGTGCGGACAGACTAGTTTGGACCGGGGAGCTGTTTTTT. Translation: CSADRLVWTGELFF.

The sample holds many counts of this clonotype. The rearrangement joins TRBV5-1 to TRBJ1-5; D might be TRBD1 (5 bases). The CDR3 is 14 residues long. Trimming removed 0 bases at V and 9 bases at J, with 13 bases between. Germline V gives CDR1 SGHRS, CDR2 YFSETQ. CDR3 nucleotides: TGCGCCAGCAGCTTGGATGGAGGGGACCTGCCCCAGCATTTT. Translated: CASSLDGGDLPQHF.

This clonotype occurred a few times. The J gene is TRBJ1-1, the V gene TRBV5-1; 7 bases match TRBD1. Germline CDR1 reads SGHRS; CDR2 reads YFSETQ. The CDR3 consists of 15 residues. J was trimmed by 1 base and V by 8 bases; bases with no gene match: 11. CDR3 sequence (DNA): TGCGCCAGAGGCTTGGACGGGACAGCGAACACTGAAGCTTTCTTT. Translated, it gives CARGLDGTANTEAFF.

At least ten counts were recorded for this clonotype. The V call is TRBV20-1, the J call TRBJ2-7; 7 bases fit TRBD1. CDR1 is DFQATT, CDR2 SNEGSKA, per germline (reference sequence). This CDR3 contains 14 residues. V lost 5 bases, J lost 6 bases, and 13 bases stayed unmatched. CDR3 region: CSAETGQEVSEQYF. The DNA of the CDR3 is TGCAGTGCTGAGACCGGACAGGAGGTTTCCGAGCAGTACTTC.

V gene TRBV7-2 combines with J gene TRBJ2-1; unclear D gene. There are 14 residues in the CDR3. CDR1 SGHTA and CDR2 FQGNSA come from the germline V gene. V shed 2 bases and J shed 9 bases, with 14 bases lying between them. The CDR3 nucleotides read TGTGCCAGCAGCTTACGATCATCGGGTTTTGAGCAGTTCTTC. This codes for CASSLRSSGFEQFF. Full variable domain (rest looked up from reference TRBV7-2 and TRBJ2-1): GAGVSQSPSNKVTEKGKDVELRCDPISGHTALYWYRQSLGQGLEFLIYFQGNSAPDKSGLPSDRFSAERTGGSVSTLTIQRTQQEDSAVYLCASSLRSSGFEQFFGPGTRLTVL.

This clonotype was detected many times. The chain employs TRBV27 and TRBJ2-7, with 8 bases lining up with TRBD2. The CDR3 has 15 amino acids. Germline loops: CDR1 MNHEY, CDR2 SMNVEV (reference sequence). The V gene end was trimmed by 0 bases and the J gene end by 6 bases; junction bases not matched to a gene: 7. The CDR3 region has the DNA TGTGCCAGCAGTTTATCGGGGACTAGTAGTAGCGAGCAGTACTTC. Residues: CASSLSGTSSSEQYF.